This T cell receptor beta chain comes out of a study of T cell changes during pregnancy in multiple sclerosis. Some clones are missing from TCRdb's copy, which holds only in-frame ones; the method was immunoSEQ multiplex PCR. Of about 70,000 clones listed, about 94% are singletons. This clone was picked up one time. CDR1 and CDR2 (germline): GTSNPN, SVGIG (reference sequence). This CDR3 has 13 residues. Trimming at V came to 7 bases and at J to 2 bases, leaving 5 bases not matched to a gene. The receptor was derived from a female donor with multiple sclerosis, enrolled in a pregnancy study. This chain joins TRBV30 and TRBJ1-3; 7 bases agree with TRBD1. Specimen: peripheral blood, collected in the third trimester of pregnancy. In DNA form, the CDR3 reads TGTGCCTTCGACAGGGCCGCTGGAAACACCATATATTTT. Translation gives CAFDRAAGNTIYF.